Below, one TCR beta chain is given with its context. The sample belongs to a study of blood T cell repertoires in COVID-19. Study summary: Researchers got acute and convalescent COVID-19 samples from the United States, Italy and Spain. PBMCs, B-cell-depleted T cells, or T cells were the source of the cDNA or gDNA that made up the material.

V was trimmed by 3 bases and J by 1 base, leaving 9 bases between them. Germline V gives CDR1 MNHEY, CDR2 SMNVEV (reference sequence). There are 14 residues in the CDR3. In the original analysis: The authors estimated nucleated cell counts from reference gene primer amplification. TCRdb's copy holds only in-frame clones and misses some; the assay was immunoSEQ multiplex PCR. Clone size and V and J calls were adopted from that table, with D and trimming inferred from the DNA. The sample includes some 190,000 clones, 85% to 90% of them seen just once. The chain recombines TRBV27 with TRBJ1-1; D remains ambiguous. Sequencing used peripheral blood. The sequence derives from a man younger than 35 with active or convalescent COVID-19. CDR3 in amino acids: CASSFRPGNTEAFF. For the CDR3, the DNA is TGTGCCAGCAGTTTTCGCCCCGGGAACACTGAAGCTTTCTTT.